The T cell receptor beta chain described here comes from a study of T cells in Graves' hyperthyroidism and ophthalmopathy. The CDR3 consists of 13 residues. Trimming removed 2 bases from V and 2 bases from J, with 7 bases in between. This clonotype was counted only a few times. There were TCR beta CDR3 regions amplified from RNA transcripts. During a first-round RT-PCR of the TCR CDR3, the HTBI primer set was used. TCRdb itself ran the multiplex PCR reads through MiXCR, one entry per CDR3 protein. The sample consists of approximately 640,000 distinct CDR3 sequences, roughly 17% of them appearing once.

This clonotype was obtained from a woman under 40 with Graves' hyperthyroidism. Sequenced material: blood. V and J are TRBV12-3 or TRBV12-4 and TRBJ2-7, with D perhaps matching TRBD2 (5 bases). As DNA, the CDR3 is TGTGCCAGCAGTTTACGGCGGGCCTACGAGCAGTACTTC. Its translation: CASSLRRAYEQYF.